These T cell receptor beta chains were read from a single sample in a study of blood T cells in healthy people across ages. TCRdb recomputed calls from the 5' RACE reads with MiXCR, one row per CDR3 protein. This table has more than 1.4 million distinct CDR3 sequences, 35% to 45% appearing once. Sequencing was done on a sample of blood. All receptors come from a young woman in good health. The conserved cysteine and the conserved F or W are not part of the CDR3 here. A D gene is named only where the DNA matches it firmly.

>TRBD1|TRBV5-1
ASSLVQGADSGYT
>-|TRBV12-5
ASAYVATEAF
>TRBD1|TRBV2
ASSGQGVEGYT
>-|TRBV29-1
SGLHSAQETQY
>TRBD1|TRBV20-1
SARVSGTGGASPLH
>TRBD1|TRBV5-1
ASSLDGTGTGYT
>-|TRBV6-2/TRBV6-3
ASRYSGTSRGYT
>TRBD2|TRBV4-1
ASNQDGRTGGYNEQF
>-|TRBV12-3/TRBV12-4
ASRGGEAQH
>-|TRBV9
ASSQTGTGTDTRY
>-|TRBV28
ASRSTGTYEQF
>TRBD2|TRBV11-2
ASSSLGGSNEQF
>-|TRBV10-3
AISPGLPDTQY
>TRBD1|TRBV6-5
ASSVTGTGSEKLF
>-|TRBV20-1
SARGRASTDTQY
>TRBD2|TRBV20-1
SAPGGAGNEQF
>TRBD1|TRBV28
ASSFLGQDKDTQY
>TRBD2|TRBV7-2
ASSLAHSSGQETQY
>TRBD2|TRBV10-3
AISDGREVSYEQY
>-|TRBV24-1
ATSGPPGEINNEQF
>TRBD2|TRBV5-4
ASSLVGTSGGQETQY
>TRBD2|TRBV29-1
SAKQGTGGGEQY
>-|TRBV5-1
ASSLPREMGEQF
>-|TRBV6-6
ASRRAEETQY
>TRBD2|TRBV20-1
SARDATSAQETQY
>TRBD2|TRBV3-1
ASSDRAGGDSYEQY
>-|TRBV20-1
SASDPLPTDTQY
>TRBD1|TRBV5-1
ASSLRQGASYEQY